This T cell receptor beta chain is from a study of cytomegalovirus exposure and HLA in healthy donors. Findings of the study overall: TCR beta chains associated with HLA were, in a later analysis, more clonally expanded than equally common others.

The ends lost 4 bases at V and 5 bases at J; junction bases unmatched: 11. In germline, CDR1 is SGHRS, CDR2 YFSETQ. There are 15 residues in the CDR3. Primers: 60 Vbeta forward and 13 Jbeta reverse. Profiled with immunoSEQ multiplex PCR; TCRdb holds only in-frame clones, not every one. The table records more than 150,000 clones, 82% of them present only once. Turning to this clone: Its specificity is unknown.

The source is a woman aged 18 to 35 in good health and CMV-seronegative. V and J are TRBV5-1 and TRBJ2-5, with TRBD1 matching over 7 bases. The source material was PBMCs. Written as DNA, the CDR3 is TGCGCCAGCAGCACCAGACAGGGAAGAGCGGAGACCCAGTACTTC. It yields the protein CASSTRQGRAETQYF.